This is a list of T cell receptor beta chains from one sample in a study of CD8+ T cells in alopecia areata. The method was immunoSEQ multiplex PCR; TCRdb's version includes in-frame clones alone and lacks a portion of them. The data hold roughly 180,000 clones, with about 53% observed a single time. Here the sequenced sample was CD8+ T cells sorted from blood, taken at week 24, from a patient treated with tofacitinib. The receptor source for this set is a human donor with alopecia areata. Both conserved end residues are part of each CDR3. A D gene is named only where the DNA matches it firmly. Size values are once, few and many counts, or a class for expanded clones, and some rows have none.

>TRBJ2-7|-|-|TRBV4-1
TGCGCCAGCAGCCAAGATAGGGAGAACTACGAGCAGTACTTC
CASSQDRENYEQYF
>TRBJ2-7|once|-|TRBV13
TGTGCCAGCAGCTTATCGATCGACGAGCAGTACTTC
CASSLSIDEQYF
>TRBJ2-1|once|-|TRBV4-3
TGCGCCAGCAGCCAAGCGCAGGGAAATGAGCAGTTCTTC
CASSQAQGNEQFF
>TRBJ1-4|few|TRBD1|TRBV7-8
TGTGCCAGCAGCCCAAGACAGGGGGTATCAACTAATGAAAAACTGTTTTTT
CASSPRQGVSTNEKLFF
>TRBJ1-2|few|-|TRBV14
TGTGCCAGCAGCCAAGAGCACTATGGCTACACCTTC
CASSQEHYGYTF
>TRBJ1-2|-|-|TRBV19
TGTGCCAGTAGGGAGAGGAACGGCTACACCTTC
CASRERNGYTF
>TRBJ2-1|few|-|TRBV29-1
TGCAGCGCGGACGGGGGCAATGAGCAGTTCTTC
CSADGGNEQFF
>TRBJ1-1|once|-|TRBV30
TGTGCCTGGAGTGTAGGTTTGGAGAACACTGAAGCTTTCTTT
CAWSVGLENTEAFF
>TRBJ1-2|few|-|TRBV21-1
TGTGCCAGCAGCCTACAGGGGTTTAATGGCTACACCTTC
CASSLQGFNGYTF
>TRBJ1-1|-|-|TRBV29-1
TGCAGCGACCAGGAAGCTTTCTTT
CSDQEAFF
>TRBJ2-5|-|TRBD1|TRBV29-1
TGCAGCGTACCGACAGGGGATGAGGAGACCCAGTACTTC
CSVPTGDEETQYF
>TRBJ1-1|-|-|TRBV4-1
TGCGCCAGCAGCCAAGGTGGGGGGCTGTGGGCTTTCTTT
CASSQGGGLWAFF
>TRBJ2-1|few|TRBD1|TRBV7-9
TGTGCCAGCACCTTCCGGGACAGGGTCGACGATGAGCAGTTCTTC
CASTFRDRVDDEQFF
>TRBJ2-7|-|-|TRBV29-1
TGCAGCGTTGCGGGTACAACCTACGAGCAGTACTTC
CSVAGTTYEQYF
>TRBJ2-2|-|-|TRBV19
TGTGCCAGTCTACCGAACACCGGGGAGCTGTTTTTT
CASLPNTGELFF
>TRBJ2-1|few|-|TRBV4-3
TGCGCCAGCAGCCAGGTTTTCGACAGGAATCAATACAATGAGCAGTTCTTC
CASSQVFDRNQYNEQFF
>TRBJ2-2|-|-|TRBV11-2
TGTGCCAGCAGCGCGGAGTTCGGGTCCGGGGAGCTGTTTTTT
CASSAEFGSGELFF
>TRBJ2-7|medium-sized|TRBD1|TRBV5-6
TGTGCCAGCAGCTTGAGGGACAGGGGGCCCTACGAGCAGTACTTC
CASSLRDRGPYEQYF
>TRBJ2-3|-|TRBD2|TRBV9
TGTGCCAGCAGCGTAGGAGCGACTAGCAGAGATACGCAGTATTTT
CASSVGATSRDTQYF
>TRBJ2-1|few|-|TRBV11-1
TGTGCCAGCAGTCAGGCGGGTAATAAGAATGAGCAGTTCTTC
CASSQAGNKNEQFF
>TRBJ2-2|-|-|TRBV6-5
TGTGCCAGCAGTTACAACGACAGGAGCGGGGAGCTGTTTTTT
CASSYNDRSGELFF
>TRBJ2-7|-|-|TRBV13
TGTGCCAGCAGCTTAGGCCTTAAGGAGTACGAGCAGTACTTC
CASSLGLKEYEQYF
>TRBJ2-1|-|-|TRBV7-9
TGTGCCAGCAGCTTAGAAGCGAATGAGCAGTTCTTC
CASSLEANEQFF
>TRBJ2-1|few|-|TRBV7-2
TGTGCCAGCAGCGAGGAGGGGGACATGAGCTCCTACAATGAGCAGTTCTTC
CASSEEGDMSSYNEQFF
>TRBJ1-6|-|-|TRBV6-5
TGTGCCAGCAGTTACTCGAATGCCGTCTATAATTCACCCCTCCACTTT
CASSYSNAVYNSPLHF
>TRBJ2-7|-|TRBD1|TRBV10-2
TGCGCCAGCAAAGACAGGGGGTTTTACGAGCAGTACTTC
CASKDRGFYEQYF
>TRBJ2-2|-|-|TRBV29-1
TGCAGCGTTGGGGCAGGGTTAGCCGGGGAGCTGTTTTTT
CSVGAGLAGELFF
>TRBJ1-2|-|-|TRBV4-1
TGCGCCAGCAGCCTAGAGAGGGGATGGGGCTACACCTTC
CASSLERGWGYTF
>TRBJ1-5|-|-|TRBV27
TGTGCCAGCAGCCCCGGGGCCACCAATCAGCCCCAGCATTTT
CASSPGATNQPQHF
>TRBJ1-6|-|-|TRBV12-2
TGTGCAAGTCGCAAGAACAGGGGGCTCGTTGGTAATTCACCCCTCCACTTT
CASRKNRGLVGNSPLHF
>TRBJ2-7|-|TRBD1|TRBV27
TGTGCCAGCAGTGGTTTTTCGGGACAGGGGAGAAAGAACGAGCAGTACTTC
CASSGFSGQGRKNEQYF
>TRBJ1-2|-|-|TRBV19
TGTGCCAGTTCGCCGACGGGCAATTATGGCTACACCTTC
CASSPTGNYGYTF
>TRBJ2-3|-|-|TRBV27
TGTGCCAGCACCCGGGGGCCCACAGATACGCAGTATTTT
CASTRGPTDTQYF
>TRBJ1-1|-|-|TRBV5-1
TGCGCCAGCAGCTTGCGAGACACTGAAGCTTTCTTT
CASSLRDTEAFF
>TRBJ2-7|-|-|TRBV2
TGTGCCAGCGGAACATGGGGGAATTCCTACGAGCAGTACTTC
CASGTWGNSYEQYF
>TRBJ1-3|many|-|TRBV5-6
TGTGCCAGCAGCCGGTGGGGAAACACCATATATTTT
CASSRWGNTIYF
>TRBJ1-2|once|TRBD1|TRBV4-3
TGCGCCAGCAGCCAAGATCTGGGGACAGGGTATGGCTACACCTTC
CASSQDLGTGYGYTF
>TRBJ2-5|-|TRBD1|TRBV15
TGTGCCACCAGCAGCTACCTACAGGGGGCGGGTCGACTCCTTGAAGAGACCCAGTACTTC
CATSSYLQGAGRLLEETQYF
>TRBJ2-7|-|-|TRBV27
TGTGCCAGCAGTTTTTCCAGGGACTACGAGCAGTACTTC
CASSFSRDYEQYF
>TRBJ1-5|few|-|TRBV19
TGTGCCAGTAATCATAGGGGAAATCAGCCCCAGCATTTT
CASNHRGNQPQHF
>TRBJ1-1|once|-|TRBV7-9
TGTGCCAGCAGCCACCCGATGAACACTGAAGCTTTCTTT
CASSHPMNTEAFF
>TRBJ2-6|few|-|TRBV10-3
TGTGCCATCAGTGGGGACGACTCAGGAACTGGGGCCAACGTCCTGACTTTC
CAISGDDSGTGANVLTF
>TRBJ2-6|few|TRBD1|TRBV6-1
TGTGCCAGCAGTAAAGGACAGGGGGCTGGGGCCAACGTCCTGACTTTC
CASSKGQGAGANVLTF
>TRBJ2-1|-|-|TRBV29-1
TGCAGCGTTGAAGGAGACAATGGGCAGTTCTTC
CSVEGDNGQFF
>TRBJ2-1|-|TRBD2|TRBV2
TGTGCCAGCAGTGACCGGGGGGACCGGGGTGAGCAGTTCTTC
CASSDRGDRGEQFF
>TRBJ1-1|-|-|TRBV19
TGTGCCTCTTCCTTAGGTGGCTTTCGCATGAACACTGAAGCTTTCTTT
CASSLGGFRMNTEAFF
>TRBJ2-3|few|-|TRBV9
TGTGCCAGCAGCGTATACGGGGGAACTGGCACAGATACGCAGTATTTT
CASSVYGGTGTDTQYF
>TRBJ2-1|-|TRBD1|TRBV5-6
TGTGCCAGCAGCTTACAGGGGCCTTACAATGAGCAGTTCTTC
CASSLQGPYNEQFF
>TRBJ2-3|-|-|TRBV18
TGTGCCAGCTCACCACAATGGGACGGTCTTAGAGGAGATACGCAGTATTTT
CASSPQWDGLRGDTQYF
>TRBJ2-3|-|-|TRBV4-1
TGCGCCAGCAGCCAAGTGTCCCAGCCAGGTGCAGATACGCAGTATTTT
CASSQVSQPGADTQYF
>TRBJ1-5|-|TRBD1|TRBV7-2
TGTGCCAGCTCCAACATTGACAGGGTGGATCAGCCCCAGCATTTT
CASSNIDRVDQPQHF
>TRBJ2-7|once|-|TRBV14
TGTGCCAGCAGCCAAGATACCACAGGGGGGGTGGACTCCTACGAGCAGTACTTC
CASSQDTTGGVDSYEQYF
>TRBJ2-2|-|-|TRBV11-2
TGTGCCAGCAGCCTAGTTTTCACCGGGGAGCTGTTTTTT
CASSLVFTGELFF
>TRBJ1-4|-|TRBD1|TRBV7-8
TGTGCCAGCAGCTTAGAGCACAGGGGTGAAAAACTGTTTTTT
CASSLEHRGEKLFF
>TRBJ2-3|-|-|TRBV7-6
TGTGCCAGCAGCTTAGGGAGGGGGGGCACAGATACGCAGTATTTT
CASSLGRGGTDTQYF
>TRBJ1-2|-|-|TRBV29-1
TGCAGCGTTGAAGAGGGGCAGGGGTCTGGCTACACCTTC
CSVEEGQGSGYTF
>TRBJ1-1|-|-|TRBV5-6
TGTGCCAGCAGCTTGAAGGGAGACCAAGTGGACACTGAAGCTTTCTTT
CASSLKGDQVDTEAFF
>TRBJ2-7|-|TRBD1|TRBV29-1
TGCAGCGTGTGGGTGCCGGGACAGGGGTCCGTCGAGCAGTACTTC
CSVWVPGQGSVEQYF
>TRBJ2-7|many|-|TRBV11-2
TGTGCCAGCAGCTTAGTCGGAACACGCGAGCAGTACTTC
CASSLVGTREQYF